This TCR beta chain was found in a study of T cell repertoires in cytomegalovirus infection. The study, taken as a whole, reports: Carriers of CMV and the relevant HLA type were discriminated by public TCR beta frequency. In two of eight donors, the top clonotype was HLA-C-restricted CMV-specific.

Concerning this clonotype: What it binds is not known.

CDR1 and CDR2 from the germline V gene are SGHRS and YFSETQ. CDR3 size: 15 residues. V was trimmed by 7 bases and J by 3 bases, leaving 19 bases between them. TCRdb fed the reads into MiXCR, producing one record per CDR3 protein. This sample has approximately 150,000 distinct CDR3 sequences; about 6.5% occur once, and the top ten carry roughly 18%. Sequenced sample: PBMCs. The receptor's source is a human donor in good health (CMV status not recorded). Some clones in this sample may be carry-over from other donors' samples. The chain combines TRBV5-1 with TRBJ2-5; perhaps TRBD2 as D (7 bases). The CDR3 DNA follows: TGCGCCAGCTCCTCGGGGGGCAACATAGAAGAGACCCAGTACTTC. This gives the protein CASSSGGNIEETQYF.